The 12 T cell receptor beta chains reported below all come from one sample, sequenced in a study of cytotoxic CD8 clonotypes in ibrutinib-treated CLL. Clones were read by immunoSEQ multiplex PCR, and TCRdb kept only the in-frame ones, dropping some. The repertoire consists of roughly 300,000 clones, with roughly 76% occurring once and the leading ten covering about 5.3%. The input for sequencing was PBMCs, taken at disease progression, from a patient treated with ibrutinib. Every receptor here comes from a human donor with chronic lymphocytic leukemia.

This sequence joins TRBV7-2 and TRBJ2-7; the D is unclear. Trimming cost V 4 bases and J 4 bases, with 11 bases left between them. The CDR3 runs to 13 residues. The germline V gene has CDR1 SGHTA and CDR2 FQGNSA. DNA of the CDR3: TGTGCCAGCAGCTGGGGATTTGTATACGAGCAGTACTTC. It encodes CASSWGFVYEQYF.

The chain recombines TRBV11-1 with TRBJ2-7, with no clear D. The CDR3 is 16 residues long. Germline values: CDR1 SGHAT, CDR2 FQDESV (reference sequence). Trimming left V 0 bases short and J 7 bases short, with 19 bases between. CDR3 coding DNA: TGTGCCAGCAGCTTAGCGACTCTGGCCCGCCCTACGGAGCAGTACTTC. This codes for CASSLATLARPTEQYF.

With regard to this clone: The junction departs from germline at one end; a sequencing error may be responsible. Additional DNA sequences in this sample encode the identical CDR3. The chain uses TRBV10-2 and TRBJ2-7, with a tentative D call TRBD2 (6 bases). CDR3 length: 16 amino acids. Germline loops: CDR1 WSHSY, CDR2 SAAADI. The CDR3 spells CASSDGAGLGGHEQYF. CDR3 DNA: TGCGCCAGCAGTGATGGGGCCGGGCTGGGGGGTCACGAGCAATACTTC.

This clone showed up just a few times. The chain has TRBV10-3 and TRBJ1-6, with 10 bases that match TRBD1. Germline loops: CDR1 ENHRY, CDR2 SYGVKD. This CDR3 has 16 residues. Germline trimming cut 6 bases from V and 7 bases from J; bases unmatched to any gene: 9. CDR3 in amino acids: CAIREQDRGLNSPLHF. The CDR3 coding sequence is TGTGCCATCAGGGAACAAGACAGGGGGCTGAATTCACCCCTCCACTTT.

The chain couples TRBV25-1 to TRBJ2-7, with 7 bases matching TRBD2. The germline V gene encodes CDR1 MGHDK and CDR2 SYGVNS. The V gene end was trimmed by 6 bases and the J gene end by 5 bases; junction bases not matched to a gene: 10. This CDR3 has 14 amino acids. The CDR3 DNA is TGTGCCAGCAGCCCGAGGACTAGTTCCGACGAGCAGTACTTC. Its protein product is CASSPRTSSDEQYF.

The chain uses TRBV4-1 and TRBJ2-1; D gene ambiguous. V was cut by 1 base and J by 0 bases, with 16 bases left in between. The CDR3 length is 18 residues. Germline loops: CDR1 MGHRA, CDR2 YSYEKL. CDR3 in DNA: TGCGCCAGCAGCCAAGCCCCCCCGGCTGACGTCTCCTACAATGAGCAGTTCTTC. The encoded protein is CASSQAPPADVSYNEQFF.

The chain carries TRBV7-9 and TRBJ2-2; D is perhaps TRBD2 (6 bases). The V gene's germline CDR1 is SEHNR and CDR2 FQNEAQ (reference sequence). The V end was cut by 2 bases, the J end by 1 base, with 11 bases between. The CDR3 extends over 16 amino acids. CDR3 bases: TGTGCCAGCAGCTTACCGGACTATCAGAACACCGGGGAGCTGTTTTTT. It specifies CASSLPDYQNTGELFF.

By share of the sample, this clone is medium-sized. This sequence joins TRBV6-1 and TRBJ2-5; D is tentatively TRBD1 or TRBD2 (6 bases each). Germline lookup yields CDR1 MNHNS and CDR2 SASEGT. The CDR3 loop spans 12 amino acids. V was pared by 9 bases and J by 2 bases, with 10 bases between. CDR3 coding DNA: TGTGCCAGTGGAGGGGGGCAAGAGACCCAGTACTTC. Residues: CASGGGQETQYF.

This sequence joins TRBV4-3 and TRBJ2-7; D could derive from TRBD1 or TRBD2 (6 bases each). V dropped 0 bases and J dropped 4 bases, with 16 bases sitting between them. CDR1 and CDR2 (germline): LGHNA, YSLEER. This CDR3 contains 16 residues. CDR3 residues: CASSQDSGAARYEQYF. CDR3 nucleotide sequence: TGCGCCAGCAGCCAAGACTCGGGGGCGGCACGGTACGAGCAGTACTTC.

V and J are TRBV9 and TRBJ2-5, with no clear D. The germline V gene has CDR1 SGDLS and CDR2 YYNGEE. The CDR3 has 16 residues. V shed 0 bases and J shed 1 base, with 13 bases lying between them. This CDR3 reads CASSVGVWGTQETQYF. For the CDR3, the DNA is TGTGCCAGCAGCGTAGGGGTTTGGGGAACCCAAGAGACCCAGTACTTC.

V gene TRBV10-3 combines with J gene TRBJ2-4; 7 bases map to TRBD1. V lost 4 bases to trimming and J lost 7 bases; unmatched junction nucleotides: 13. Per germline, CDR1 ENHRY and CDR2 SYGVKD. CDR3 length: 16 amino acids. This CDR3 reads CAISGGDSRGRNIQYF. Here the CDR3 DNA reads TGTGCCATCAGTGGAGGGGACAGTCGAGGGCGGAACATTCAGTACTTC.

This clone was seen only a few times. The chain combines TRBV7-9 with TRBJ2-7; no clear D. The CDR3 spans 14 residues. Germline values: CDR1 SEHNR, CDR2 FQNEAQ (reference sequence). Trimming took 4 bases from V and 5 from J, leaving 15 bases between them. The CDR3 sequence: CASSSLWAAHEQYF. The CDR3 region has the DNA TGTGCCAGCAGCTCCCTATGGGCGGCGCACGAGCAGTACTTC.